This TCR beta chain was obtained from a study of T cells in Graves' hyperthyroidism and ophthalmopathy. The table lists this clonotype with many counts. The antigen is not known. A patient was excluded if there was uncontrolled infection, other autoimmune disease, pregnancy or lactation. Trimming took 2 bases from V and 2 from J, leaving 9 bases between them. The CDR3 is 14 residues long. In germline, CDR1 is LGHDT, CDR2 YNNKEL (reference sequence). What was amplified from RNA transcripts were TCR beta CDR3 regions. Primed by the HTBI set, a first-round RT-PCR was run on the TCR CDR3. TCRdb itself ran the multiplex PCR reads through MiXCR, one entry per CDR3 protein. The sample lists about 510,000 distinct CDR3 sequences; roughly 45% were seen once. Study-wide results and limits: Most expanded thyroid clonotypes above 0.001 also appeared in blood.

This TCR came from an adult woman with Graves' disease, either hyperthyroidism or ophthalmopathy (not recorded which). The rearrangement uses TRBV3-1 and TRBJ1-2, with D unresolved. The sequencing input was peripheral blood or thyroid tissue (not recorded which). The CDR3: CASSQNRRNYGYTF. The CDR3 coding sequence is TGTGCCAGCAGCCAAAATCGGCGCAACTATGGCTACACCTTC.